This T cell receptor beta chain appears in the sequencing data of a study of CD8 T cells in Susac syndrome (dated by TCRdb to 2018 to 2020). As for the study more broadly: Whether CD8+ T cell activation and differentiation in Susac syndrome was antigen driven was tested using repertoire sequencing. The study compared CD8+ T cell repertoire clonality among approximately twelve healthy donors, about 14 Susac syndrome patients and approximately 16 multiple sclerosis patients. Paper-wide results and their limitations: The number of individuals in the TCR sequencing and HLA analysis was acknowledged as relatively small.

Peripheral blood CD8+ and CD4+ T cells from healthy donors, Susac syndrome patients and multiple sclerosis patients were profiled using high-throughput TCR beta sequencing. The multiple sclerosis controls were treatment-naive patients who had stable or active relapsing-remitting disease and met the revised McDonald criteria. Bulk CD8+ and CD4+ T cells were purified magnetically by negative isolation, whereas CD8+ TEMRA cells were enriched by FACS. Blood was collected in EDTA tubes and processed within 24 hours, with PBMCs isolated through density gradient centrifugation. PBMCs intended for TCR sequencing were frozen in liquid nitrogen and were later thawed in a 37 degrees C water bath. The sorted or isolated CD4+, CD8+ and CD8+ TEMRA cells reached a purity of at least 90%. RNA was extracted using the RNeasy kit, and roughly 0.5 to 1 microgram was reverse transcribed with random hexamers. TCR beta CDR3 regions were amplified with the immunoSEQ multiplex PCR assay covering 54 Vbeta and 13 Jbeta segments. Bias from PCR amplification was corrected by using a synthetic template baseline for primer optimization and for computational correction. As for how the authors treated the data: Reads were assigned to V, D and J genes according to IMGT and analyzed in immunoSEQ Analyzer, with only productive sequences retained. Clonality was calculated as one minus the Shannon entropy normalized by log2 of the number of productive unique sequences. For each patient and control, public and private clones were evaluated within the 100 most prevalent clones. Susac-specific clones were defined as absent from healthy and MS cohorts, over a thousand published viral clones and other ImmuneACCESS disease sequences. TCRdb trimmed public reads at Q25 via fastp, called clones via MiXCR and kept in-frame beta chains. Records with the same CDR3 protein are collapsed into one entry carrying the most frequent genes and DNA. These V and J calls are TCRdb output, not the study's own analysis. The sample yields 150,000 or so distinct CDR3 sequences; roughly 94% were counted once. The ten largest clonotypes hold 0.2% to 0.25% of the sample.

V and J are truncated by 3 bases and 0 bases respectively, leaving an intervening sequence of 11 bases. Reading the germline V gene (reference sequence) gives CDR1 MNHEY and CDR2 SMNVEV. The CDR3 starts with the cysteine, ends with the phenylalanine, and has 15 residues. Only CDR3 DNA is held: 45 bases, read in frame from base 1. Concerning this clonotype itself: This clone's antigen is unknown. No base quality values were provided; no much bigger clone lies one nucleotide off.

This chain is built from TRBV27 and TRBJ1-1, with no reliable assignment of the D segment. The sequenced material came from CD8+ T cells from PBMCs. This TCR came from a human donor with multiple sclerosis. The nucleotide sequence reads as follows: TGTGCCAGCAGTTTCCGAGGACGGATGAACACTGAAGCTTTCTTT. It translates as CASSFRGRMNTEAFF.